The clone carrying this TCR beta chain appeared many times. TCR beta CDR3 region amplification was performed from RNA transcripts. The HTBI primer set served for first-round RT-PCR of the TCR CDR3. TCRdb re-called the multiplex PCR reads with MiXCR, one entry per CDR3 protein. The data contain 600,000 or so distinct CDR3 sequences, roughly 15% of them singletons. This CDR3 has 16 residues. These data originate in a study of T cells in Graves' hyperthyroidism and ophthalmopathy. Study-wide background: Before treatment of any kind, peripheral blood was taken at initial diagnosis.

PBMCs stemmed from more than 7.5 ml fresh peripheral blood. Sequencing input: blood. This chain uses TRBV3-2 with TRBJ1-5. TRBV3-2 is an annotated pseudogene. The receptor comes from a woman aged 30 to 39 with Graves' hyperthyroidism. The CDR3 nucleotides read TGTGCCAGCAGCCAAGATTTTCACCTTAGCAATCAGCCCCAGCATTTT. It specifies CASSQDFHLSNQPQHF.